The entry that follows covers one TCR beta chain sequence. This clonotype was found once. It lacks a known antigen. Per-nucleotide qualities are absent, and no much larger clonotype sits a single base away. The entry originates in a study of blood T cells in healthy people across ages (dated by TCRdb to between 2014 and 2017). Broadly, across the study: In model experiments, roughly one uniquely barcoded TCR beta cDNA molecule per two T cells was captured by template switching. Four age groups were formed from the donors: young (average approximately 15 years), middle-aged (approximately 40), aged (approximately 60) and long-lived (about 75). To avoid experimental bias, donors of different ages were distributed randomly across sequencing lanes. Using deep sequencing normalized with unique cDNA molecular identifiers, the study measured how TCR beta repertoire diversity changes with age. The study analyzed two additional independent replicas of 1 million unique cDNA reads from the same blood draw for two donors, one aged 18 to 29 and one aged 80 or older. General findings and caveats noted by the study authors: Estimates of total diversity based on one million sequenced T cells were considered lower bounds and underestimates. The percentage of naive T cells measured by flow cytometry correlated strongly with observed TCR beta diversity. Conclusive comparison of naive and antigen-experienced compartments was prevented by the profiling of bulk unsorted PBMCs. Compared with the aged group, the long-lived group had more naive CD4+ T cells, fewer expanded clones and increased TCR diversity, suggesting age selection. The CMV infection status of donors was not known, potentially confounding age-related changes in expanded clonotypes. As age increased, observed TCR beta diversity per million T cells dropped in a roughly linear way, and a significant reduction was already evident by age roughly 36.

Library preparation employed 5' RACE. A second PCR of 7 to 11 cycles was performed with a sample-barcoded 5' primer and a J-beta primer mix. A template-switch 5' adaptor carrying 12 random nucleotides introduced a unique molecular identifier onto each TCR beta cDNA molecule. At least 3 million CDR3-containing paired-end reads were obtained from each sample. The Mint cDNA synthesis kit, primed by a TRBC-specific oligonucleotide, was used to synthesize first-strand cDNA from all RNA. Following uracil-DNA glycosylase treatment, all cDNA underwent a first 18-cycle PCR with the universal primers M1SS and BC2_uni_R. In the authors' own workflow: Normalization of each sample was performed by random selection of 1 million high-quality reads, each carrying a distinct molecular identifier. Instead of being binned into consensus sequences, reads with shared molecular identifiers were discarded. MiTCR, run with a Q25 quality threshold and the strictest error-elimination algorithm, handled CDR3 identification, clonotype clustering and error correction. A nonparametric unseen species model with Euler transformation was used to estimate a lower bound on total TCR beta diversity. In TCRdb, the public reads were trimmed at Q25 with fastp and aligned with MiXCR, with productive beta chains retained. Rows are combined by CDR3 protein, so each entry shows the most common genes and DNA. The V and J calls and clone size are TCRdb's, not the authors'. Across this sample there are fewer than 2,000,000 distinct CDR3 sequences, with roughly two fifths seen only once. The ten largest clones take up roughly 24% of the sample.

The donors were roughly 39 Caucasian individuals from Russia, aged about 6 to 100 years, who were systemically healthy. Roughly 11 milliliters of peripheral blood were drawn from each donor into EDTA-treated Vacutainer tubes. Ficoll-Paque density-gradient centrifugation was used to isolate PBMCs, with at least 6 million obtained per sample. Total RNA was extracted from PBMCs with Trizol reagent, with at least 6 micrograms obtained per sample. Naive CD45RAhigh/CD27high T cell percentages were measured by flow cytometry on a PBMC aliquot from every donor. Including cysteine and phenylalanine, the CDR3 has 19 amino acids. The kept DNA is CDR3 alone, 57 bases in frame from the first base. From the germline V gene, CDR1 is LGHNA and CDR2 is YSLEER. The V and J ends are trimmed by 0 bases and 4 bases, leaving 24 bases between them.

The receptor was isolated from a human donor in good health. The sequence links TRBV4-3 to TRBJ1-1; TRBD1 might be the D gene, on 6 matching bases. The sample was blood. The DNA reads TGCGCCAGCAGCCAAGATTTCATTTTGTCCTCGGAGGGGGGCACTGAAGCTTTCTTT. This gives the protein CASSQDFILSSEGGTEAFF.